The 10 T cell receptor beta chains below were found in one sample sequenced in a study of Graves' ophthalmopathy and Graves' hyperthyroidism (dated by TCRdb to 2016 to 2019). This sample was sequenced with an Illumina HiSeq 2000. TCR beta CDR3 regions were amplified from RNA transcripts for repertoire sequencing. The first round of RT-PCR was done with HTBI primers and the Qiagen OneStep RT-PCR kit, and was followed by a second round of multiplex PCR, then size selection and purification. In-frame beta chains were kept once TCRdb had trimmed the public reads at Q25 with fastp and called clones with MiXCR. Every CDR3 protein is listed once, alongside the most common genes and DNA of its rows. Counted in this sample were more than 550,000 distinct CDR3 sequences; 35% to 50% of them appeared once. The ten largest clones take up 3% to 4% of the sample. Sequencing was done on a sample of peripheral blood. These receptor sequences come from an adult man with Graves' ophthalmopathy.

This clonotype was observed at least ten times. The J gene is TRBJ1-2, the V gene TRBV7-9; tentative D call: TRBD1 (5 bases). Germline V lookup: CDR1 SEHNR, CDR2 FQNEAQ (reference sequence). CDR3 length: 15 amino acids. Trimming took 1 base from V and 4 from J, leaving 13 bases between them. The CDR3 loop reads CASSLGSGAGYGYTF. The CDR3 DNA reads as TGTGCCAGCAGCTTAGGGAGCGGGGCAGGCTATGGCTACACCTTC.

This clonotype appeared many times. The chain links TRBV19 to TRBJ1-2; 9 positions agree with TRBD1. This CDR3 spans 14 amino acids. The V segment lost 6 bases and the J segment 2 bases; nucleotides outside the gene matches: 4. Germline CDR1 is LNHDA and CDR2 is SQIVND (reference sequence). The CDR3 loop is CASSRQGENYGYTF. The DNA for the CDR3 is TGTGCCAGTAGCCGACAGGGGGAGAACTATGGCTACACCTTC.

The J gene is TRBJ2-5, the V gene TRBV5-5; 16 bases line up with TRBD2. Germline assignment: CDR1 SGHKS and CDR2 YYEKEE (reference sequence). Germline trimming cut 4 bases from V and 3 bases from J; bases unmatched to any gene: 3. The length of the CDR3 is 16 residues. The CDR3 here is CASSTGTSGREETQYF. For the CDR3, the DNA is TGTGCCAGCAGCACGGGGACTAGCGGGAGGGAAGAGACCCAGTACTTC. The variable domain in full, completed from reference TRBV5-5 and TRBJ2-5, reads DAGVTQSPTHLIKTRGQQVTLRCSPISGHKSVSWYQQVLGQGPQFIFQYYEKEERGRGNFPDRFSARQFPNYSSELNVNALLLGDSALYLCASSTGTSGREETQYFGPGTRLLVL.

This clonotype has just a few counts. The chain links TRBV20-1 to TRBJ2-3; maybe TRBD2 (5 bases). The germline gives CDR1 DFQATT, CDR2 SNEGSKA (reference sequence). The CDR3 covers 15 residues. Trimming pared 2 bases from V and 0 bases from J, leaving 12 bases between. Here the CDR3 reads CSARRGGYSTDTQYF. The CDR3 nucleotides read TGCAGTGCTAGACGTGGCGGGTATAGCACAGATACGCAGTATTTT.

This clonotype has a handful of counts. V is TRBV20-1 and J is TRBJ2-7; TRBD1 aligns across 7 bases. From germline, CDR1 is DFQATT and CDR2 SNEGSKA (reference sequence). CDR3 length equals 13 residues. After removal of 5 bases from V and 3 bases from J, the junction contained 7 bases not matched to a gene. The CDR3 nucleotides read TGCAGTGCTGTGTTGGGACAGAACTACGAGCAGTACTTC. Translated: CSAVLGQNYEQYF.

This clonotype was recorded many times. The chain carries TRBV20-1 and TRBJ2-7; D unclear. This CDR3 is built from 13 residues. Germline values: CDR1 DFQATT, CDR2 SNEGSKA (reference sequence). The V end was cut by 7 bases, the J end by 2 bases, with 15 bases between. The CDR3 spells CSGSHLPPYEQYF. For the CDR3, the DNA is TGCAGTGGCAGTCACCTTCCGCCCTACGAGCAGTACTTC.

This clonotype was detected a few times. CDR3 amino acids: CASSEEGNYGYTF. In DNA, the CDR3 is TGTGCCAGCAGTGAAGAGGGTAACTATGGCTACACCTTC. The gene calls are TRBV6-4 and TRBJ1-2; no reliable D call. CDR3 length equals 13 residues. The germline V and J ends were trimmed by 3 bases and 1 base, with 6 bases remaining between them. The germline gives CDR1 MRHNA, CDR2 SNTAGT.

This chain connects TRBV9 to TRBJ1-6, with 8 positions matching TRBD1. Germline V lookup: CDR1 SGDLS, CDR2 YYNGEE. J was trimmed by 6 bases and V by 0 bases; bases with no gene match: 5. The CDR3 consists of 16 residues. CDR3 sequence: CASSVAGQGPNSPLHF. Here the CDR3 DNA reads TGTGCCAGCAGCGTAGCCGGACAGGGCCCTAATTCACCCCTCCACTTT.

V gene TRBV20-1 combines with J gene TRBJ1-4, with TRBD1 as a possible D gene (5 bases). The CDR3 extends over 11 amino acids. The ends were cut back, 4 bases at V and 9 bases at J, with 9 bases in the middle. The germline CDR1 and CDR2 sequences are DFQATT and SNEGSKA (reference sequence). As DNA, the CDR3 is TGCAGTGCTAATAACAGGCAAAAACTGTTTTTT. It specifies CSANNRQKLFF.

This chain uses TRBV25-1 with TRBJ2-2; TRBD2 aligns across 8 bases. The trim removed 4 bases at V and 0 bases at J, leaving 7 bases unmatched. The germline V gene encodes CDR1 MGHDK and CDR2 SYGVNS. This CDR3 region has 17 residues. In DNA form, the CDR3 reads TGTGCCAGCAGTGCTAGAGCGCGGGGGGCGAACACCGGGGAGCTGTTTTTT. Translating it yields CASSARARGANTGELFF.